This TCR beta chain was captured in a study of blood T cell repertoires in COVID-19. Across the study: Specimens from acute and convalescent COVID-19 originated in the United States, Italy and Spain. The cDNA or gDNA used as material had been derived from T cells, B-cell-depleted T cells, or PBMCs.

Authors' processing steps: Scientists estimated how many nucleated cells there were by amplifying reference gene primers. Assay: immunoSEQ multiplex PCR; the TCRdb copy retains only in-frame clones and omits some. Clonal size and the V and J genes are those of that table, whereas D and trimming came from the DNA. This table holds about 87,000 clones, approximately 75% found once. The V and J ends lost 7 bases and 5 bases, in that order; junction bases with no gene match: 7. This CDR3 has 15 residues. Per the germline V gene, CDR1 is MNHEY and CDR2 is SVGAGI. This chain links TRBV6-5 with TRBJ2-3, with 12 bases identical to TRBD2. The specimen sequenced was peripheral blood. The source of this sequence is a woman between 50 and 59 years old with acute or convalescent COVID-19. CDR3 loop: CASTPTSGGRDTQYF. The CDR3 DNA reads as TGTGCCAGCACCCCGACTAGCGGGGGACGAGATACGCAGTATTTT.